This entry lists 21 T cell receptor beta chains sequenced from one sample in a study of shared clonotypes between healthy human individuals. Measured with immunoSEQ multiplex PCR; TCRdb has only the in-frame clones, and not every one. The table has 2 million to 3 million clones, 90% to 95% seen once. The sequenced sample consisted of naive CD4+ T cells from PBMCs. Subset specified: CD45RA+ positively selected. The receptors come from a man aged 18 to 30 in good health. Some clones in this sample may be carry-over from other donors' samples.

The rearrangement links TRBV19 to TRBJ1-1; perhaps TRBD1 as D (5 bases). V was shortened by 7 bases and J by 1 base, with 16 bases between the two germline ends. The CDR3 length is 15 residues. The germline V gene encodes CDR1 LNHDA and CDR2 SQIVND (reference sequence). The CDR3 bases are TGTGCCAGTACCTCGTCGTCGACAGAGAACACTGAAGCTTTCTTT. Amino acid sequence: CASTSSSTENTEAFF.

The chain employs TRBV18 and TRBJ2-7; TRBD1 agrees at 9 bases. The V segment lost 3 bases and the J segment 5 bases; nucleotides outside the gene matches: 11. This CDR3 has 16 residues. The germline gives CDR1 KGHSH, CDR2 LQKENI. The CDR3 DNA reads TGTGCCAGCTCACCTCTACTCTGGGGACAGGGCAACGAGCAGTACTTC. Its translation is CASSPLLWGQGNEQYF.

The V gene is TRBV28, the J gene TRBJ2-5; TRBD2 matches at 8 bases. The CDR3 extends over 14 amino acids. Germline lookup yields CDR1 MDHEN and CDR2 SYDVKM. With 6 bases clipped from V and 5 bases from J, the junction kept 8 bases outside the gene matches. CDR3 bases: TGTGCCAGCAGCCGGGGGGGAGGTAGGGAGACCCAGTACTTC. It yields the protein CASSRGGGRETQYF.

The chain is built from TRBV7-9 and TRBJ1-2; D possibly corresponds to TRBD1 (6 bases). V lost 5 bases and J 8 bases, leaving 12 bases between the germline ends. The germline CDR1 and CDR2 sequences are SEHNR and FQNEAQ (reference sequence). The CDR3 sequence is 12 residues long. The CDR3: CASSPTGLGYTF. Here the CDR3 DNA reads TGTGCCAGCAGCCCTACAGGGCTCGGCTACACCTTC.

This rearrangement joins TRBV27 to TRBJ2-3; D remains unclear. CDR3 size: 15 residues. Germline assignment: CDR1 MNHEY and CDR2 SMNVEV (reference sequence). The V end was cut by 5 bases, the J end by 0 bases, with 12 bases between. The chain's CDR3 is CASSPYKLSTDTQYF. CDR3 nucleotides: TGTGCCAGCAGTCCATACAAACTAAGCACAGATACGCAGTATTTT.

This clone has a single count. The V gene is TRBV7-8, the J gene TRBJ2-3; 10 nucleotides match TRBD1. The germline V gene encodes CDR1 SGHVS and CDR2 FQNEAQ. Trimming took 9 bases from V and 7 from J; bases not matched to a gene: 10. The CDR3 runs 14 residues. CDR3 amino acids: CASGLRDRGYTQYF. Written as DNA, the CDR3 is TGTGCCAGTGGCCTCCGGGACAGGGGATATACGCAGTATTTT. Full variable domain (remainder filled in from reference TRBV7-8 and TRBJ2-3): GAGVSQSPRYKVAKRGQDVALRCDPISGHVSLFWYQQALGQGPEFLTYFQNEAQLDKSGLPSDRFFAERPEGSVSTLKIQRTQQEDSAVYLCASGLRDRGYTQYFGPGTRLTVL.

The rearrangement links TRBV7-3 to TRBJ2-2, with 9 bases matching TRBD1. The junction had 10 bases not matched to a gene; V was cut back by 1 base and J by 1 base. CDR1 is SGHTA and CDR2 is FQGTGA in the germline V gene. CDR3 length equals 19 residues. CDR3 bases: TGTGCCAGCAGCTTAAAGTCCTATGGGACAGGGATGAACACCGGGGAGCTGTTTTTT. It is translated as CASSLKSYGTGMNTGELFF.

The gene calls are TRBV25-1 and TRBJ2-2; D may match TRBD1 or TRBD2 (5 bases each). The V gene lost 6 bases and the J gene lost 4 bases, with 15 bases spanning the gap. The CDR3 length is 15 residues. Germline assignment: CDR1 MGHDK and CDR2 SYGVNS. CDR3 nucleotide sequence: TGTGCCAGCAGGGCCCAGGGACCCAGCACCGGGGAGCTGTTTTTT. Translation: CASRAQGPSTGELFF.

Concerning this clone: The sample carries other DNA sequences with the same CDR3. The J gene is TRBJ2-5, the V gene TRBV5-1, with a possible D match to TRBD2 (6 bases). Germline V CDR1 and CDR2: SGHRS, YFSETQ. Trimming removed 0 bases at V and 4 bases at J, with 10 bases between. The CDR3 has 14 amino acids. Here the CDR3 reads CASSLGGGAETQYF. DNA of the CDR3: TGCGCCAGCAGCTTGGGAGGAGGGGCAGAGACCCAGTACTTC.

This clone came up once. The chain recombines TRBV19 with TRBJ2-7; 13 bases are a match to TRBD2. Germline V lookup: CDR1 LNHDA, CDR2 SQIVND (reference sequence). This CDR3 comprises 16 residues. Germline trimming cut 3 bases from V and 7 bases from J; bases unmatched to any gene: 9. This chain's CDR3 is CASSMSRGLAGEEQYF. Here the CDR3 DNA reads TGTGCCAGTAGTATGAGCCGCGGACTAGCGGGGGAGGAGCAGTACTTC.

The rearrangement uses TRBV7-2 and TRBJ2-7; TRBD1 aligns across 9 bases. The germline gives CDR1 SGHTA, CDR2 FQGNSA. V dropped 3 bases and J dropped 6; count of bases not matched to a gene: 9. CDR3 length: 15 residues. CDR3 in DNA: TGTGCCAGCAGCTTGATAACAGGGGGCTTCTCCGAGCAGTACTTC. This gives the protein CASSLITGGFSEQYF.

Worth noting for this clone: Other DNA sequences in the same sample also yield this CDR3. This sequence joins TRBV5-1 and TRBJ1-5; no firm D call. Germline CDR1 SGHRS, CDR2 YFSETQ. V lost 0 bases, J lost 3 bases, and 4 bases lay in between. This CDR3 spans 13 amino acids. DNA for the CDR3: TGCGCCAGCAGCTTGGACACCAATCAGCCCCAGCATTTT. This sequence encodes CASSLDTNQPQHF.

Remarks on this clone: This CDR3 is also generated by other DNA sequences in the sample. The V call is TRBV29-1, the J call TRBJ1-1; the D is unclear. There are 13 residues in the CDR3. The V and J ends lost 1 base and 0 bases respectively, with 6 bases between them. Germline-derived CDR1 and CDR2 are SQVTM and ANQGSEA. This CDR3 reads CSVEGLMNTEAFF. CDR3 DNA: TGCAGCGTTGAAGGGCTAATGAACACTGAAGCTTTCTTT. Together with reference TRBV29-1 and TRBJ1-1, the CDR3 gives the full variable domain: SAVISQKPSRDICQRGTSLTIQCQVDSQVTMMFWYRQQPGQSLTLIATANQGSEATYESGFVIDKFPISRPNLTFSTLTVSNMSPEDSSIYLCSVEGLMNTEAFFGQGTRLTVV.

The gene calls are TRBV28 and TRBJ2-1; D is perhaps TRBD1 (6 bases). V was pared by 10 bases and J by 9 bases, with 22 bases between. Germline CDR1 reads MDHEN; CDR2 reads SYDVKM. The CDR3 runs to 14 residues. CDR3 in amino acids: CATTSRAQGGEQFF. CDR3 sequence (DNA): TGTGCCACCACTTCCCGGGCACAGGGCGGTGAGCAGTTCTTC.

This clone came up once. The chain couples TRBV5-6 to TRBJ2-4; D unclear. The CDR3 totals 13 residues. The germline V gene has CDR1 SGHDT and CDR2 YYEEEE. Trimming removed 4 bases from V and 7 bases from J, with 12 bases in between. CDR3 in amino acids: CASSLDRGNIQYF. The CDR3 coding sequence is TGTGCCAGCAGCCTGGACCGTGGGAACATTCAGTACTTC. Looking up the rest from reference TRBV5-6 and TRBJ2-4 gives the full variable domain: DAGVTQSPTHLIKTRGQQVTLRCSPKSGHDTVSWYQQALGQGPQFIFQYYEEEERQRGNFPDRFSGHQFPNYSSELNVNALLLGDSALYLCASSLDRGNIQYFGAGTRLSVL.

This clone occurred once. In DNA form, the CDR3 reads TGTGCCAGCAGCCCGGGCGCTTTGGAGACCCAGTACTTC. This translates into CASSPGALETQYF. The rearrangement links TRBV11-3 to TRBJ2-5; D remains ambiguous. The length of the CDR3 is 13 residues. The germline gives CDR1 SGHNT, CDR2 YENEEA. Trimming left V 5 bases short and J 5 bases short, with 12 bases between.

In nucleotides, the CDR3 is TGTGCCAGCAGCTTACGTCTAGGGGATAGGCAGTTCTTC. Its protein is CASSLRLGDRQFF. This chain connects TRBV7-7 to TRBJ2-1; D may be TRBD1 (5 bases). The V end lost 2 bases, the J end lost 12 bases, and 14 bases lay between the germline ends. Looked up from germline, CDR1 is SSHAT and CDR2 is FNYEAQ (reference sequence). The CDR3 runs to 13 residues.

V usage is TRBV9 and J usage is TRBJ1-1; D unclear. CDR1 is SGDLS and CDR2 is YYNGEE in the germline V gene. The V end was cut by 3 bases, the J end by 0 bases, with 18 bases between. The CDR3 length is 17 residues. DNA of the CDR3: TGTGCCAGCAGCGAGCCCGCGGGCAGCTTTATGAACACTGAAGCTTTCTTT. Translating it yields CASSEPAGSFMNTEAFF.

The rearrangement uses TRBV4-1 and TRBJ2-1; the match to TRBD2 covers 14 bases. CDR3 length: 17 residues. V was clipped by 0 bases and J by 9 bases; unmatched bases: 7. Looked up from germline, CDR1 is MGHRA and CDR2 is YSYEKL. This chain's CDR3 is CASSQEGLAGAVGEQFF. CDR3 in DNA: TGCGCCAGCAGCCAAGAGGGACTAGCGGGAGCTGTGGGTGAGCAGTTCTTC.

The chain combines TRBV5-1 with TRBJ1-3; D call uncertain. CDR1 is SGHRS, CDR2 YFSETQ, per germline. Trimming removed 2 bases from V and 4 bases from J, with 7 bases in between. CDR3 size: 13 residues. This chain's CDR3 is CASSLQTGNTIYF. In DNA form, the CDR3 reads TGCGCCAGCAGCTTACAAACAGGAAACACCATATATTTT.

This clone was seen only once. This sample also contains other DNA sequences that code for the same CDR3. J is TRBJ1-2 and V is TRBV7-8, with a possible D match to TRBD1 (5 bases). Trimming removed 5 bases at V and 0 bases at J, with 13 bases between. CDR1 SGHVS and CDR2 FQNEAQ come from the germline V gene. The CDR3 has 15 residues. The CDR3 DNA reads TGTGCCAGCAGCCCTGTTCCGGGGGCTAACTATGGCTACACCTTC. Translation: CASSPVPGANYGYTF.